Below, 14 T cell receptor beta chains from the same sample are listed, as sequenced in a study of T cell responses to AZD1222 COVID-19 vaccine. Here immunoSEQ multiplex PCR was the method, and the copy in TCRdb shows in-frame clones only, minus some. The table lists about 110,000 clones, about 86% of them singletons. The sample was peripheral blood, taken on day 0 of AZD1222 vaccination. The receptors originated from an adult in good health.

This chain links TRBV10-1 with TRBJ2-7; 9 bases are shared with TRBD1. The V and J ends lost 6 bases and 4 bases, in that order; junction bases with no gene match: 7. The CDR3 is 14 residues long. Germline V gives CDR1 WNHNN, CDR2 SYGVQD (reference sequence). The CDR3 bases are TGCGCCAGCAGGGACTGGACAGGGGAGTACGAGCAGTACTTC. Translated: CASRDWTGEYEQYF.

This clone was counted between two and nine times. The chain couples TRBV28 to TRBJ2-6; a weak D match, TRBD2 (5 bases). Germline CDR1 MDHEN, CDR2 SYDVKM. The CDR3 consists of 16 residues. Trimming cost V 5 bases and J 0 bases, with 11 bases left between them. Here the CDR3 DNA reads TGTGCCAGCAGTCCCCTAGGAGGCTCTGGGGCCAACGTCCTGACTTTC. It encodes CASSPLGGSGANVLTF. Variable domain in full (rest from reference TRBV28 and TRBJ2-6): DVKVTQSSRYLVKRTGEKVFLECVQDMDHENMFWYRQDPGLGLRLIYFSYDVKMKEKGDIPEGYSVSREKKERFSLILESASTNQTSMYLCASSPLGGSGANVLTFGAGSRLTVL.

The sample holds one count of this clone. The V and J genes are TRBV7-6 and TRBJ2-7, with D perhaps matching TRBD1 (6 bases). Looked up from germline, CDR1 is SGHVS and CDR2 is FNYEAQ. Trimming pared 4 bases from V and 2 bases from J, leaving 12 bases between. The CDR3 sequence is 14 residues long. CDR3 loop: CASSYRDTAYEQYF. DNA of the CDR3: TGTGCCAGCAGCTACCGGGACACCGCCTACGAGCAGTACTTC.

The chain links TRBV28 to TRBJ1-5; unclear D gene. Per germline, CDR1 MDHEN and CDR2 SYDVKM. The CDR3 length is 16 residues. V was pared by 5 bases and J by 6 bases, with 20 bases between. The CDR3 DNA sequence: TGTGCCAGCAGTGTTTTGTTTAAAGTAAAGGCTCAGCCCCAGCATTTT. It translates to CASSVLFKVKAQPQHF. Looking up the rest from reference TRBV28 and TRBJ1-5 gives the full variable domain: DVKVTQSSRYLVKRTGEKVFLECVQDMDHENMFWYRQDPGLGLRLIYFSYDVKMKEKGDIPEGYSVSREKKERFSLILESASTNQTSMYLCASSVLFKVKAQPQHFGDGTRLSIL.

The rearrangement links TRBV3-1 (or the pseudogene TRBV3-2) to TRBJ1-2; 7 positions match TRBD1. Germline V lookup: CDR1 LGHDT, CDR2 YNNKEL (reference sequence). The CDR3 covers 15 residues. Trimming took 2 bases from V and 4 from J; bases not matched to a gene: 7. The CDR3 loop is CASSQLQGGTYGYTF. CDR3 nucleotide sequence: TGTGCCAGCAGCCAACTCCAGGGGGGGACCTATGGCTACACCTTC.

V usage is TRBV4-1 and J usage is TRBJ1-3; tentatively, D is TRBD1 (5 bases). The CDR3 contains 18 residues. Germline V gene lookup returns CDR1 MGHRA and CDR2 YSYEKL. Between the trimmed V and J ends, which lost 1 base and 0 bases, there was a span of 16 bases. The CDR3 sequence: CASSQGRGRDASGNTIYF. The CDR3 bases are TGCGCCAGCAGCCAAGGAAGAGGCAGGGACGCCTCTGGAAACACCATATATTTT.

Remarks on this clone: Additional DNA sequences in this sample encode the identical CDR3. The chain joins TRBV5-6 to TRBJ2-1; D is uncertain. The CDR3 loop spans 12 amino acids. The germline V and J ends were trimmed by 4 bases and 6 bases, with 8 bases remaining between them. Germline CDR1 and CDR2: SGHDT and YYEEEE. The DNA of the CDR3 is TGTGCCAGCAGCCGAACAGCCAATGAGCAGTTCTTC. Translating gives CASSRTANEQFF.

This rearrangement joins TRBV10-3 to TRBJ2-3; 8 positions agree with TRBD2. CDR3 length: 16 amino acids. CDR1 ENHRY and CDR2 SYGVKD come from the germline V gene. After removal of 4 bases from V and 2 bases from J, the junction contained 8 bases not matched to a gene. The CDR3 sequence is CAISAGLAGNTDTQYF. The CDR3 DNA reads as TGTGCCATCAGTGCAGGATTAGCGGGGAACACAGATACGCAGTATTTT.

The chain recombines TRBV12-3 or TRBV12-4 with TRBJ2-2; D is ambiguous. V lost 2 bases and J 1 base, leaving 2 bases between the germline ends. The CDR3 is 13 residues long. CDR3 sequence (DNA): TGTGCCAGCAGTTTACTGAACACCGGGGAGCTGTTTTTT. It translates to CASSLLNTGELFF.

The CDR3 DNA reads TGCAGCGCCGGTGGGGGAATGGGCAATGAGCAGTTCTTC. This codes for CSAGGGMGNEQFF. This chain joins TRBV29-1 and TRBJ2-1, with D perhaps TRBD1 or TRBD2 (5 bases each). Germline V gene lookup returns CDR1 SQVTM and CDR2 ANQGSEA. The CDR3 contains 13 residues. V lost 7 bases and J 6 bases, leaving 16 bases between the germline ends.

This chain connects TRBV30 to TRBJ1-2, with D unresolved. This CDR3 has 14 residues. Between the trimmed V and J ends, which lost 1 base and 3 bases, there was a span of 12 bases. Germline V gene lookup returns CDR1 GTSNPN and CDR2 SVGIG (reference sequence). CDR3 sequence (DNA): TGTGCCTGGAGTGGGGCGGGGTTGGACTATGGCTACACCTTC. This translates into CAWSGAGLDYGYTF.

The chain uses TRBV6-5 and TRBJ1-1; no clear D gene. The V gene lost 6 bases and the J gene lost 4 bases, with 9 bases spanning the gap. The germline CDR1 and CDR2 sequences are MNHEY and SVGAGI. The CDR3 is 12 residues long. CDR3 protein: CASRYAGTEAFF. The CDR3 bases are TGTGCCAGCAGGTACGCCGGCACTGAAGCTTTCTTT.

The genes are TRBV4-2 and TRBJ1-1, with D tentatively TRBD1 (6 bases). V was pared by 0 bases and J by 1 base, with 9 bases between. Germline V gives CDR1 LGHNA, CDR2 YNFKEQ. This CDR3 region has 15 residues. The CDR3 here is CASSQEGGRNTEAFF. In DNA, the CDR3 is TGTGCCAGCAGCCAAGAGGGGGGCAGGAACACTGAAGCTTTCTTT.

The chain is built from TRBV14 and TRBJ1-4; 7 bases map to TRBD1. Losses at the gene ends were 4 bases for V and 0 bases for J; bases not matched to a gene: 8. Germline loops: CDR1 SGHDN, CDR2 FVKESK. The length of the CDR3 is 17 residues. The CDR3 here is CASSPIRDSATNEKLFF. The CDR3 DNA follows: TGTGCCAGCAGCCCAATTCGGGACAGTGCAACTAATGAAAAACTGTTTTTT.